The T cell receptor (beta chain) under discussion was sequenced for a study of OX40 agonist ivuxolimab in advanced cancers. Overall study context: Patients got intravenous ivuxolimab at 0.01 to 10 mg/kg every 2 weeks. Two cutaneous melanoma patients and one hepatocellular carcinoma patient, three in all, had partial responses.

This CDR3 region has 15 residues. CDR1 is LNHDA, CDR2 SQIVND, per germline (reference sequence). The ends were cut back, 2 bases at V and 3 bases at J, with 11 bases in the middle. The study sampled blood at baseline, cycle 4 day 1, and cycle 7 day 1. Method: immunoSEQ multiplex PCR; TCRdb's copy keeps in-frame clones and lacks some. The sample holds roughly 81,000 clones, roughly 94% seen once. Sequencing was performed on CD4+ or CD8+ T cells sorted from blood, taken in a trial of the OX40 agonist ivuxolimab. This sequence was found in an adult with an advanced solid tumor such as melanoma, head and neck, liver or kidney cancer. The chain couples TRBV19 to TRBJ1-5; TRBD1 might be the D (5 bases). The CDR3 loop reads CASSITNRFNQPQHF. Written as DNA, the CDR3 is TGTGCCAGTAGTATAACGAACAGGTTCAATCAGCCCCAGCATTTT.